A selection of T cell receptor beta chains follows, all from one sample in a study of blood T cell repertoires in COVID-19. Sequencing was performed with immunoSEQ multiplex PCR; in TCRdb, only in-frame clones are kept and a portion is missing. The sample yields 330,000 or so clones, approximately 88% seen once. The source material was PBMCs or T cells enriched from blood (not recorded which). The source is a man younger than 45 who had recovered from COVID-19. CDR3s include the opening cysteine and the closing phenylalanine or tryptophan.

>TRBJ2-3|TRBV6-4
CASRGTSGGTDTQYF
>TRBJ1-4|TRBV10-3
CAISQGIGDSNEKLFF
>TRBJ2-2|TRBV18
CASSPQGATGELFF
>TRBJ2-3|TRBV23-1
CASSRIGTPSWDTQYF
>TRBJ1-6|TRBV27
CASSTRTGYNSPLHF
>TRBJ1-3|TRBV6-6
CASSPDRKPHSGNTIYF
>TRBJ2-2|TRBV11-3
CASSLEPPTSGGLNTGELFF
>TRBJ1-3|TRBV28
CASSLSGRGTYSGNTIYF
>TRBJ1-2|TRBV5-1
CASSMTTGGYGYTF
>TRBJ2-1|TRBV5-4
CASSLGLTVNEQFF
>TRBJ1-1|TRBV12-3/TRBV12-4
CASSLGGHTEAFF
>TRBJ1-6|TRBV28
CASSFRLNSPLHF
>TRBJ2-7|TRBV2
CASRRTGTGNYEQYF
>TRBJ2-5|TRBV13
CASSSQRGLYQETQYF
>TRBJ2-1|TRBV9
CASSVGAGKSYNEQFF
>TRBJ1-2|TRBV2
CASSEGQLLNYGYTF
>TRBJ1-5|TRBV5-1
CASSLTGGNQPQHF
>TRBJ2-1|TRBV29-1
CSTTGIYNEQFF
>TRBJ2-2|TRBV5-8
CASSELTGTNTGELFF
>TRBJ1-1|TRBV27
CASSAGGTGTEAFF
>TRBJ2-1|TRBV30
CAWSALAGEHYNEQFF
>TRBJ2-7|TRBV29-1
CSVEGVPEQYF
>TRBJ1-1|TRBV21-1
CASSANSPLRRGRNTEAFF
>TRBJ2-5|TRBV2
CASIRDRETQYF
>TRBJ1-5|TRBV3-1/TRBV3-2
CASSPLDTTGNQPQHF
>TRBJ1-6|TRBV5-6
CASSLGQRNSPLHF
>TRBJ2-7|TRBV7-9
CASSPGNYEQYF
>TRBJ1-2|TRBV12-3/TRBV12-4
CASSLTGAGYTF
>TRBJ2-2|TRBV11-3
CASSSDRGRAGSGELFF
>TRBJ2-7|TRBV6-5
CASSYSGNRHSYEQYF